These 28 T cell receptor beta chains came from one sample sequenced in a study of T-cell memory formation after mild COVID-19. TCRdb redid the calling of the 5' RACE reads with MiXCR, one entry per CDR3 protein. The sample lists 300,000 to 350,000 distinct CDR3 sequences, roughly 13% occurring once. The material sequenced was PBMCs or a T cell subset sorted from them (not recorded which). Source of these receptors: a man aged 18-30 years who had mild COVID-19 (a few samples of this study predate the infection). Cell type and time point are not known.

This clonotype appeared many times. The chain links TRBV20-1 to TRBJ2-4, with unresolved D. CDR3 length: 14 amino acids. Trimming removed 0 bases from V and 0 bases from J, with 6 bases in between. Looked up from germline, CDR1 is DFQATT and CDR2 is SNEGSKA (reference sequence). The DNA for the CDR3 is TGCAGTGCTAGAGATGCGTTAGCCAAAAACATTCAGTACTTC. Translation: CSARDALAKNIQYF.

This clonotype was observed a handful of times. The chain joins TRBV12-3 or TRBV12-4 to TRBJ2-7; D gene ambiguous. V lost 2 bases and J lost 3, with 5 bases in between. The CDR3 covers 12 residues. DNA of the CDR3: TGTGCCAGCAGTTTAAAAATCTACGAGCAGTACTTC. Residues: CASSLKIYEQYF.

This clonotype showed up many times. The chain is built from TRBV28 and TRBJ1-2; D unclear. CDR3 length: 12 amino acids. Germline values: CDR1 MDHEN, CDR2 SYDVKM. The V gene lost 6 bases and the J gene lost 6 bases, with 11 bases spanning the gap. The CDR3 DNA reads as TGTGCCAGCAGAGGCCCCTACGATGGCTACACCTTC. It yields the protein CASRGPYDGYTF.

J is TRBJ2-2 and V is TRBV4-3; 7 bases match TRBD2. CDR1 LGHNA and CDR2 YSLEER come from the germline V gene. With V trimmed by 2 bases and J by 3 bases, 9 bases remained unmatched. The CDR3 has 17 residues. In nucleotides, the CDR3 is TGCGCCAGCAGCCAAAGGTTAAGCGGGATGGACACCGGGGAGCTGTTTTTT. Protein sequence: CASSQRLSGMDTGELFF.

This sequence joins TRBV6-5 and TRBJ2-1; 8 nucleotides agree with TRBD2. With 6 bases clipped from V and 3 bases from J, the junction kept 7 bases outside the gene matches. The CDR3 runs to 15 residues. Germline V gives CDR1 MNHEY, CDR2 SVGAGI. The chain's CDR3 is CASSNGGADYNEQFF. DNA of the CDR3: TGTGCCAGCAGCAACGGGGGGGCGGACTACAATGAGCAGTTCTTC.

This clonotype was found a few times. The chain joins TRBV9 to TRBJ2-1; maybe TRBD2 (5 bases). The CDR3 is 15 amino acids. V lost 0 bases to trimming and J lost 2 bases, with 9 bases between them. Germline V gives CDR1 SGDLS, CDR2 YYNGEE. The CDR3 bases are TGTGCCAGCAGCGTAGGAGGGAACCCCTACAATGAGCAGTTCTTC. Encoded protein: CASSVGGNPYNEQFF.

The rearrangement links TRBV20-1 to TRBJ2-1, with a weak D call TRBD2 (5 bases). CDR3 length: 15 residues. Germline CDR1 is DFQATT and CDR2 is SNEGSKA (reference sequence). Trimming stripped 3 bases from V and 2 bases from J, with 14 bases between. The CDR3 loop reads CSASPPQEAYNEQFF. The CDR3 nucleotides read TGCAGTGCTAGTCCCCCCCAGGAGGCCTACAATGAGCAGTTCTTC.

This clonotype was detected only a few times. A junction end diverges from the germline sequence, so it may reflect a read error. The J gene is TRBJ1-5, the V gene TRBV19; TRBD1 aligns across 9 bases. CDR3 size: 13 residues. Germline V gives CDR1 LNHDA, CDR2 SQIVND (reference sequence). The CDR3 region is CASNRGLGQPQHF. CDR3 coding DNA: TGTGCTAGTAACAGGGGGCTCGGTCAGCCCCAGCATTTT.

This clonotype appeared a few times. J is TRBJ2-7 and V is TRBV11-3; 10 bases line up with TRBD2. The germline V gene encodes CDR1 SGHNT and CDR2 YENEEA. Germline trimming cut 5 bases from V and 5 bases from J; bases unmatched to any gene: 9. CDR3 length: 15 residues. The CDR3 sequence is CASSPSGGSNDEQYF. The CDR3 coding sequence is TGTGCCAGCAGCCCTAGCGGGGGATCGAACGACGAGCAGTACTTC.

This chain links TRBV4-2 with TRBJ2-3, with 13 bases lining up with TRBD2. Germline CDR1 reads LGHNA; CDR2 reads YNFKEQ. CDR3 length: 15 amino acids. Unmatched junction bases numbered 0, after V lost 0 bases and J lost 6 bases. The chain's CDR3 is CASSQETSGGDTQYF. The CDR3 bases are TGTGCCAGCAGCCAAGAGACTAGCGGGGGGGATACGCAGTATTTT.

The chain has TRBV10-3 and TRBJ1-1; no firm D call. The CDR3 loop spans 13 amino acids. V lost 11 bases and J 0 bases, leaving 13 bases between the germline ends. Germline CDR1 and CDR2: ENHRY and SYGVKD. CDR3: CAHSSSMNTEAFF. The CDR3 bases are TGTGCCCACAGCAGTTCGATGAACACTGAAGCTTTCTTT.

This clonotype was picked up a small number of times. This rearrangement joins TRBV5-1 to TRBJ1-2, with 7 positions matching TRBD1. Trimming removed 4 bases from V and 8 bases from J; junction bases left unmatched: 14. The germline V gene encodes CDR1 SGHRS and CDR2 YFSETQ. CDR3 length: 15 amino acids. The DNA for the CDR3 is TGCGCCAGCAGCCAGGGCGTGACAGGGTTCGAGGGCTACACCTTC. As protein: CASSQGVTGFEGYTF.

The chain combines TRBV5-1 with TRBJ2-5; perhaps TRBD1 as D (5 bases). The CDR3 contains 14 residues. V was pared by 4 bases and J by 0 bases, with 10 bases between. In germline, CDR1 is SGHRS, CDR2 YFSETQ. CDR3 sequence: CASSGQGNQETQYF. For the CDR3, the DNA is TGCGCCAGCAGCGGTCAGGGTAACCAAGAGACCCAGTACTTC.

The chain joins TRBV6-5 to TRBJ2-3; TRBD2 matches at 13 bases. The CDR3 has 15 residues. V dropped 5 bases and J dropped 7; count of bases not matched to a gene: 6. The V gene's germline CDR1 is MNHEY and CDR2 SVGAGI. The CDR3 DNA follows: TGTGCCAGCAGTGCGACTAGCGGGGGGCCTTATACGCAGTATTTT. It is translated as CASSATSGGPYTQYF.

This rearrangement joins TRBV7-2 to TRBJ2-7; 7 bases are a match to TRBD1. CDR3 length: 13 residues. Germline loops: CDR1 SGHTA, CDR2 FQGNSA. Germline trimming cut 5 bases from V and 6 bases from J; bases unmatched to any gene: 7. The chain's CDR3 is CASSPQGFREQYF. In DNA, the CDR3 is TGTGCCAGCAGCCCACAGGGGTTTCGCGAGCAGTACTTC.

This rearrangement joins TRBV3-1 to TRBJ1-2; D is perhaps TRBD1 (6 bases). Trimming removed 1 base at V and 6 bases at J, with 9 bases between. This CDR3 comprises 13 residues. Germline loops: CDR1 LGHDT, CDR2 YNNKEL (reference sequence). The CDR3 loop reads CASSQARGNGYTF. CDR3 nucleotides: TGTGCCAGCAGCCAAGCCAGGGGAAATGGCTACACCTTC.

This clonotype was seen more than once but under ten times. The chain uses TRBV7-9 and TRBJ2-5; D perhaps matches TRBD2 (6 bases). The CDR3 is 12 residues long. The V and J ends lost 6 bases and 5 bases respectively, with 10 bases between them. CDR1 and CDR2 (germline): SEHNR, FQNEAQ (reference sequence). The CDR3 DNA reads TGTGCCAGCAGGCCTGCGGGGGAGACCCAGTACTTC. Its protein product is CASRPAGETQYF.

This clonotype has just a few counts. The rearrangement uses TRBV5-1 and TRBJ2-7; D is unclear. Germline V gene lookup returns CDR1 SGHRS and CDR2 YFSETQ. There are 15 residues in the CDR3. The V gene lost 4 bases and the J gene lost 1 base, with 15 bases spanning the gap. This CDR3 reads CASSPAVVSSYEQYF. CDR3 bases: TGCGCCAGCAGCCCCGCCGTTGTTAGTTCCTACGAGCAGTACTTC.

There are a few counts of this clonotype. This chain connects TRBV20-1 to TRBJ2-2; possible D gene TRBD2, 6 bases. Trimming cost V 6 bases and J 6 bases, with 14 bases left between them. Looked up from germline, CDR1 is DFQATT and CDR2 is SNEGSKA (reference sequence). The CDR3 covers 13 residues. CDR3 DNA sequence: TGCAGTGCCCGACTGACGGGGGCCGGGGAGCTGTTTTTT. Translated: CSARLTGAGELFF.

This clonotype was observed a few times. The chain employs TRBV6-2 or TRBV6-3 and TRBJ1-6, with a tentative D call TRBD1 (6 bases). Germline CDR1 reads MNHEY; CDR2 reads SVGEGT. The CDR3 is 16 amino acids. Trimming stripped 2 bases from V and 5 bases from J, with 13 bases between. The DNA of the CDR3 is TGTGCCAGCAGTTACCTCGGTGGGACAAATAATTCACCCCTCCACTTT. This encodes CASSYLGGTNNSPLHF.

This clonotype was seen only a few times. The J gene is TRBJ1-6, the V gene TRBV10-3; 7 nucleotides agree with TRBD1. Germline V gene data show CDR1 as ENHRY and CDR2 as SYGVKD. V trimming: 4 bases; J trimming: 7 bases; junction bases outside the gene matches: 10. The CDR3 has 16 residues. The CDR3 sequence is CAISAWAGQENSPLHF. The CDR3 DNA reads TGTGCCATCAGTGCCTGGGCAGGACAGGAGAATTCACCCCTCCACTTT.

This clonotype was seen only a few times. This chain joins TRBV12-3 or TRBV12-4 and TRBJ1-5, with 7 positions matching TRBD1. The CDR3 runs to 15 residues. J gave up 4 bases and V 6 bases, and 9 bases lay outside the gene matches. CDR3 region: CASSSVGTANQPQHF. CDR3 nucleotide sequence: TGTGCCAGCAGCTCCGTAGGGACAGCGAATCAGCCCCAGCATTTT.

This clonotype has just a few counts. V usage is TRBV20-1 and J usage is TRBJ1-5; no definite D call. Per the germline V gene, CDR1 is DFQATT and CDR2 is SNEGSKA (reference sequence). Trimming removed 5 bases at V and 5 bases at J, with 16 bases between. This CDR3 spans 14 amino acids. The DNA of the CDR3 is TGCAGTGCTCCTGAGGGAGGATACGATCAGCCCCAGCATTTT. It encodes CSAPEGGYDQPQHF.

The chain employs TRBV9 and TRBJ2-1; unclear D gene. CDR1 and CDR2 (germline): SGDLS, YYNGEE. V shed 2 bases and J shed 7 bases, with 13 bases lying between them. The CDR3 runs 14 residues. In nucleotides, the CDR3 is TGTGCCAGCAGCGTGTCGATCGTGGATAATGAGCAGTTCTTC. Translation gives CASSVSIVDNEQFF.

This clonotype was counted a few times. This rearrangement joins TRBV4-3 to TRBJ1-1; the D gene is possibly TRBD1 (5 bases). Trimming pared 0 bases from V and 1 base from J, leaving 9 bases between. CDR3 size: 15 residues. The germline CDR1 and CDR2 sequences are LGHNA and YSLEER. CDR3 in DNA: TGCGCCAGCAGCCAAGATTCGAGGGGGAACACTGAAGCTTTCTTT. As protein: CASSQDSRGNTEAFF.

The sample holds a few counts of this clonotype. V usage is TRBV7-9 and J usage is TRBJ2-3, with 7 bases lining up with TRBD2. J was trimmed by 3 bases and V by 5 bases; bases with no gene match: 11. Germline V gives CDR1 SEHNR, CDR2 FQNEAQ (reference sequence). The CDR3 has 16 amino acids. The CDR3 DNA reads TGTGCCAGCAGCAGCCCCGGCAGGGAGGGAACAGATACGCAGTATTTT. This translates into CASSSPGREGTDTQYF.

The chain uses TRBV7-8 and TRBJ2-1; D is possibly TRBD1 (7 bases). Trimming stripped 5 bases from V and 7 bases from J, with 12 bases between. This CDR3 spans 13 amino acids. Germline loops: CDR1 SGHVS, CDR2 FQNEAQ. This chain's CDR3 is CASSRGTVNEQFF. For the CDR3, the DNA is TGTGCCAGCAGCCGGGGGACAGTGAATGAGCAGTTCTTC.

Only a few counts were recorded for this clonotype. The chain recombines TRBV5-1 with TRBJ2-7; 7 positions match TRBD1. Germline CDR1 SGHRS, CDR2 YFSETQ. J gave up 0 bases and V 4 bases, and 10 bases lay outside the gene matches. This CDR3 comprises 16 residues. CDR3 residues: CASSDPGQGDSYEQYF. The CDR3 DNA sequence: TGCGCCAGCAGCGACCCTGGGCAGGGGGACTCCTACGAGCAGTACTTC.